This T cell receptor (beta chain) was observed in a study of blood T cell repertoires in COVID-19. Study details: Sites across the United States, Italy and Spain contributed samples from acute and convalescent COVID-19.

Study processing details: Using reference gene primer amplification, nucleated cell counts were estimated. Measured with immunoSEQ multiplex PCR; TCRdb has only the in-frame clones, and not every one. V, J and clone size reflect that table, while D and trimming were determined from the DNA. The sample records approximately 190,000 clones, 87% being singletons. The sequence was obtained from a man in his fifties or sixties with active or convalescent COVID-19. Input material: peripheral blood.

The CDR3 protein is CASSQVVGLGYTF. The CDR3 DNA reads TGTGCCAGCAGCCAAGTTGTGGGGCTTGGCTACACCTTC. The rearrangement links TRBV3-1 (or the pseudogene TRBV3-2) to TRBJ1-2; possibly TRBD1 for D (5 bases). The V end lost 1 base, the J end lost 7 bases, and 10 bases lay between the germline ends. Germline V gives CDR1 LGHDT, CDR2 YNNKEL (reference sequence). This CDR3 is 13 amino acids long.